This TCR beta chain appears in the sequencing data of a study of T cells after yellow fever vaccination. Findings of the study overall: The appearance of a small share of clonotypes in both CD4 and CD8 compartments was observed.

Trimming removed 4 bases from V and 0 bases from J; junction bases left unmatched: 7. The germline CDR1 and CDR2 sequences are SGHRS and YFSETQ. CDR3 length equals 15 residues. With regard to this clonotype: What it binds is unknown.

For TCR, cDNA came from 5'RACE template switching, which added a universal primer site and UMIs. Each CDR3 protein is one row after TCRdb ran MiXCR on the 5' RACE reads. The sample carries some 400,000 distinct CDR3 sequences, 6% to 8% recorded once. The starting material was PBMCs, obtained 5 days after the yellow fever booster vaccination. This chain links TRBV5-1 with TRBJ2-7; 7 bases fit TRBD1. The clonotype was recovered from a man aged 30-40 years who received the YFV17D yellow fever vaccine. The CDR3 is CASSPMGQRSYEQYF. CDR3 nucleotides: TGCGCCAGCAGCCCTATGGGACAGCGCTCCTACGAGCAGTACTTC.